This T cell receptor (beta chain) originates from a study of CD8 T cells in Susac syndrome. Study-wide findings and caveats: In Susac syndrome, the CD4+ T cell repertoires did not show clonal expansion.

Notes on this clonotype: Its target is not known.

Recently defined diagnostic criteria for definite or probable disease were fulfilled by Susac syndrome patients. Random hexamers primed reverse transcription of about 0.45 to 1 ug RNA. Amplification of TCR beta CDR3 by immunoSEQ multiplex PCR spanned 54 Vbeta and 13 Jbeta. Via MiXCR, TCRdb re-called the immunoSEQ multiplex PCR reads, giving one row per CDR3 protein. Counted here are 150,000 to 200,000 distinct CDR3 sequences, roughly nine tenths occurring once; the ten biggest clones make up 0.085% to 0.1%. The CDR3 loop spans 12 amino acids. Trimming took 7 bases from V and 1 from J, leaving 7 bases between them. Per germline, CDR1 MDHEN and CDR2 SYDVKM.

The receptor was isolated from a human donor with Susac syndrome. The chain is built from TRBV28 and TRBJ1-1, with D uncertain. Sequenced input: CD4+ T cells from PBMCs. CDR3 sequence: CASTVGNTEAFF. The CDR3 DNA reads TGTGCCAGCACCGTCGGGAACACTGAAGCTTTCTTT.